This T cell receptor (beta chain) derives from a study of cytomegalovirus exposure and HLA in healthy donors. Study results and limitations: It was approximately 150 TCR beta chains that were listed as cytomegalovirus-associated. Looking again later, the authors saw that most CMV-associated TCR beta chains seemed HLA-restricted. Rarity characterized most TCR sequences, yet some public TCRs appeared in many donors.

Researchers ran the PCR with 60 Vbeta and 13 Jbeta primers. The table came from immunoSEQ multiplex PCR; TCRdb's copy has only in-frame clones and leaves some out. Among approximately 91,000 clones listed, 81% were seen once. About this clone: No antigen is known for it.

Trimming shortened V by 5 bases and J by 4 bases, and 11 bases separated the two germline ends. This CDR3 contains 14 residues. The V gene's germline CDR1 is SGHTA and CDR2 FQGNSA. The sequencing sample was made of PBMCs. This chain links TRBV7-2 with TRBJ2-2; D unresolved. This TCR was recovered from a human donor in good health. As DNA, the CDR3 is TGTGCCAGCAGCCCCTCCGTTTCCACCGGGGAGCTGTTTTTT. This gives the protein CASSPSVSTGELFF.